This T cell receptor beta chain was obtained from a study of vaccination effects on CD4 cells after COVID-19. TCRdb keeps only in-frame clones here, not all; method: immunoSEQ multiplex PCR. The table has about 25,000 clones, roughly 70% seen once. For this clone: Its target is unknown.

Germline V gene data show CDR1 as KGHSY and CDR2 as FQNENV. The length of the CDR3 is 16 residues. The V gene end was trimmed by 3 bases and the J gene end by 9 bases; junction bases not matched to a gene: 15. Sequencing was preceded by expansion of antigen-specific CD4+ T cells with viral peptide pools in the ViraFEST assay. CD4+ T cell isolation took place after 10 days of culture. Having tested negative for nucleocapsid antibodies, the vaccine recipients showed no prior SARS-CoV-2 infection. The V and J genes are TRBV16 and TRBJ2-7; 9 bases map to TRBD1. The sequences come from CD4+ T cells from PBMCs cultured with HCoV-NL63 spike peptides, collected before COVID-19 vaccination. The sequence came from a human donor who received a COVID-19 vaccine. CDR3 protein: CASSHGFGTGIRAQYF. The CDR3 DNA sequence: TGTGCCAGCAGCCATGGTTTCGGGACAGGGATAAGGGCGCAGTACTTC.